Presented here are 8 T cell receptor beta chains from one specimen sequenced in a study of blood T cell repertoires in COVID-19. The repertoire was sequenced with immunoSEQ multiplex PCR; TCRdb's copy has only in-frame clones and lacks some. The table records fewer than 150,000 clones, about 87% of them present only once. The sequencing input was peripheral blood. Receptors originate from a woman in her forties or fifties with acute or convalescent COVID-19.

This chain links TRBV19 with TRBJ2-3; 8 positions agree with TRBD2. This CDR3 has 14 residues. CDR1 and CDR2 (germline): LNHDA, SQIVND (reference sequence). The J segment lost 5 bases and the V segment lost 6 bases, leaving 7 bases of the junction unmatched. In nucleotides, the CDR3 is TGTGCCAGTAGGAGACCGGGAGGGGGAGATACGCAGTATTTT. This codes for CASRRPGGGDTQYF. Drawing the rest from reference TRBV19 and TRBJ2-3, the complete variable domain is DGGITQSPKYLFRKEGQNVTLSCEQNLNHDAMYWYRQDPGQGLRLIYYSQIVNDFQKGDIAEGYSVSREKKESFPLTVTSAQKNPTAFYLCASRRPGGGDTQYFGPGTRLTVL.

This clone has only one observation. The chain couples TRBV27 to TRBJ2-5; D might be TRBD1 (5 bases). The V gene lost 7 bases and the J gene lost 1 base, with 16 bases spanning the gap. The CDR3 has 15 residues. Germline loops: CDR1 MNHEY, CDR2 SMNVEV (reference sequence). This chain's CDR3 is CASTLSGRGQETQYF. CDR3 DNA: TGTGCCAGCACTCTGTCGGGTAGGGGCCAAGAGACCCAGTACTTC.

J is TRBJ1-1 and V is TRBV12-1. TRBV12-1 is deemed a pseudogene. CDR3 length: 11 residues. The CDR3 DNA reads as TGTGCCAGCAGCTCCCCCTGTGAAGCTTTCTTT. The encoded protein is CASSSPCEAFF.

The chain employs TRBV25-1 and TRBJ2-1; 9 positions agree with TRBD2. The CDR3 sequence is 14 residues long. In germline, CDR1 is MGHDK, CDR2 SYGVNS. V lost 3 bases and J lost 8; bases outside the gene matches: 5. The CDR3 is CASSDWRGGDEQFF. In DNA, the CDR3 is TGTGCCAGCAGTGACTGGCGGGGGGGCGATGAGCAGTTCTTC.

Here the CDR3 DNA reads TGTGCCAGCAGTCGACTAGCGGGAGGTACGCAGTATTTT. This sequence encodes CASSRLAGGTQYF. The chain uses TRBV3-1 (or the pseudogene TRBV3-2) and TRBJ2-3; 13 nucleotides line up with TRBD2. Germline CDR1 is LGHDT and CDR2 is YNNKEL (reference sequence). The CDR3 runs 13 residues. The V and J ends lost 6 bases and 8 bases, in that order; junction bases with no gene match: 2.

The chain joins TRBV7-9 to TRBJ2-3; 14 nucleotides line up with TRBD2. The trim removed 6 bases at V and 1 base at J, leaving 6 bases unmatched. The germline V gene encodes CDR1 SEHNR and CDR2 FQNEAQ (reference sequence). The CDR3 runs to 17 residues. CDR3 in DNA: TGTGCCAGCAGTTTGACTAGCGGGAGGGCGGGCACAGATACGCAGTATTTT. Translated, it gives CASSLTSGRAGTDTQYF.

This clone has more than one count but fewer than ten. This chain connects TRBV23-1 to TRBJ1-2; no firm D call. TRBV23-1 is recorded as an ORF, its role being uncertain. CDR3 length equals 13 residues. The V end lost 2 bases, the J end lost 6 bases, and 10 bases lay between the germline ends. The CDR3 loop is CASSQEEGNGYTF. Here the CDR3 DNA reads TGCGCCAGCAGTCAAGAGGAGGGAAATGGCTACACCTTC.

The chain uses TRBV7-9 and TRBJ1-2; TRBD1 matches at 7 bases. V was pared by 4 bases and J by 3 bases, with 8 bases of the junction left unmatched. The CDR3 runs 15 residues. In germline, CDR1 is SEHNR, CDR2 FQNEAQ (reference sequence). The CDR3 sequence is CASSSTGALYYGYTF. CDR3 in DNA: TGTGCCAGCAGCTCAACAGGGGCTCTATACTATGGCTACACCTTC.